The rows below give T cell receptor beta chains drawn from one sample of a study of long-term antiretroviral therapy in people with HIV. Method: immunoSEQ multiplex PCR; TCRdb's copy keeps in-frame clones and lacks some. The profile shows about 28,000 clones, approximately 90% of them singletons. The specimen was unsorted PBMCs, collected 3.1 years after starting antiretroviral therapy. The receptors were gathered from a young man with HIV. The CDR3 runs from the conserved cysteine through the conserved F or W. A D gene is named only where the DNA matches it firmly. Part of the rows lack a size; the others show once, few, many or a class for expanded clones.

few TRBJ2-7 TRBV5-4 TRBD2 16 TGTGCCAGCAGCCTGGGTAGCGGGGGGCTATATACGGAGCAGTACTTC CASSLGSGGLYTEQYF
medium-sized TRBJ1-2 TRBV14 . 13 TGTGCCAGCAGCCAAGTGGACCTCTATGGCTACACCTTC CASSQVDLYGYTF
. TRBJ2-1 TRBV19 TRBD2 13 TGTGCCAGTAGCTCGTCGGGGGGGAATGAGCAGTTCTTC CASSSSGGNEQFF
. TRBJ2-5 TRBV7-3 . 13 TGTGCCAGCAGCTTTCGCCTGAAAGAGACCCAGTACTTC CASSFRLKETQYF
. TRBJ2-4 TRBV6-5 TRBD1 14 TGTGCCAGCAGTTTATCAGGGGGCGCGGACATTCAGTACTTC CASSLSGGADIQYF
. TRBJ1-1 TRBV19 . 12 TGTGCCAGTATAAGCGGAGGGAGTGGAGCTTTCTTT CASISGGSGAFF
. TRBJ1-5 TRBV6-1 . 13 TGTGCCAGCAAGACAGTCCCCCTCAGCCCCCAGCATTTT CASKTVPLSPQHF
once TRBJ2-7 TRBV11-1 TRBD2 15 TGTGCCAGCAGCTTAGAGGGACTAGCGGTCTACGAGCAGTACTTC CASSLEGLAVYEQYF
. TRBJ2-6 TRBV2 . 15 TGTGCCAGCAGATTCGGGTTCCTGGGGGCCAACGTCCTGACTTTC CASRFGFLGANVLTF
. TRBJ1-5 TRBV2 . 14 TGTGCCAGCAGTGAAGCGAGGGATGATCAGCCCCAGCATTTT CASSEARDDQPQHF
. TRBJ2-1 TRBV7-9 . 13 TGTGCCACGCAGGACCTTCGGGGACATGAGCAGTTCTTC CATQDLRGHEQFF